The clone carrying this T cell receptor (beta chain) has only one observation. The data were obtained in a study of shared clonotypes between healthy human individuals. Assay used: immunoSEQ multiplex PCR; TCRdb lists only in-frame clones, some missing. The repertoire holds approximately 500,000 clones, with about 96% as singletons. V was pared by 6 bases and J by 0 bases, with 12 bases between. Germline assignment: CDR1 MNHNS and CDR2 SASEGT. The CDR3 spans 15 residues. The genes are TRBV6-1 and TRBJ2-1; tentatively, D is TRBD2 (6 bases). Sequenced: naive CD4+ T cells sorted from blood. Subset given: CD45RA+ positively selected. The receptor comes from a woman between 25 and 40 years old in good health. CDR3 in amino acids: CASRGRDFSYNEQFF. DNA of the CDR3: TGTGCCAGCAGGGGACGGGACTTCTCCTACAATGAGCAGTTCTTC.